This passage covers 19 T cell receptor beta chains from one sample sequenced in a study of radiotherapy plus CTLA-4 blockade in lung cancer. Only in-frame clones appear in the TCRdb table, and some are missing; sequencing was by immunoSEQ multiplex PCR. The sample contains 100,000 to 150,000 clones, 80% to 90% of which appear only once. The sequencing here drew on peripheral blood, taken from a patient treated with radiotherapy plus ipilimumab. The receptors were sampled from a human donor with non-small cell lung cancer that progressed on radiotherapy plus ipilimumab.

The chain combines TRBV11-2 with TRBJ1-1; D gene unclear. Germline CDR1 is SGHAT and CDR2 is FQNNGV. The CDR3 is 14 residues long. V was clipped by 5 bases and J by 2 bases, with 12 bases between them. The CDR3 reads CASSIGGLNTEAFF. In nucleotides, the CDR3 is TGTGCCAGCAGCATAGGTGGATTAAACACTGAAGCTTTCTTT.

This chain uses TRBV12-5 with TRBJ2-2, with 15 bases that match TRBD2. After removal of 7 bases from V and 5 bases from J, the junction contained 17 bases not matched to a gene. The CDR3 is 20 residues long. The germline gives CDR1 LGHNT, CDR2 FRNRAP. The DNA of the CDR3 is TGTGCTAGTGCCCCTAACCGTGGACTAGCGGGAGGGCCTAGAACCGGGGAGCTGTTTTTT. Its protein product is CASAPNRGLAGGPRTGELFF.

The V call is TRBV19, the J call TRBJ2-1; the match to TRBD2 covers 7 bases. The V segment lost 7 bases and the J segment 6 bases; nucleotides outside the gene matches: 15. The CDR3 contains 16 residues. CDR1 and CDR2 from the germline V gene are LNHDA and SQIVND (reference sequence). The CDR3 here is CASTNGGRVPFNEQFF. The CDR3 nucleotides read TGTGCCAGTACCAATGGGGGGAGGGTCCCTTTCAATGAGCAGTTCTTC.

The CDR3 region has the DNA TGTGCCAGCAGTTACGGGGGCGGGAGTAGGTACGAGCAGTACTTC. This codes for CASSYGGGSRYEQYF. V usage is TRBV6-5 and J usage is TRBJ2-7; D perhaps matches TRBD2 (7 bases). Germline V gene lookup returns CDR1 MNHEY and CDR2 SVGAGI. CDR3 length equals 15 residues. Trimming removed 2 bases from V and 4 bases from J, with 15 bases in between.

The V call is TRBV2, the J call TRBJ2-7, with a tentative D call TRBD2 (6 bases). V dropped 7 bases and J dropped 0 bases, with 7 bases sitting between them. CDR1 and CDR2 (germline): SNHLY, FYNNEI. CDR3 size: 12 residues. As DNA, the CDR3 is TGTGCCAGCATGCGGGACTCCTACGAGCAGTACTTC. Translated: CASMRDSYEQYF.

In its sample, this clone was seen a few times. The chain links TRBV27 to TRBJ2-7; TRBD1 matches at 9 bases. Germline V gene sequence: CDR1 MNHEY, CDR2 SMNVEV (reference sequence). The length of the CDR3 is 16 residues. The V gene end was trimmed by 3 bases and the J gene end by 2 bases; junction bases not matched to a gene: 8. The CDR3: CASSLLGTGKTYEQYF. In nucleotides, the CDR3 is TGTGCCAGCAGTTTGTTGGGGACAGGGAAGACCTACGAGCAGTACTTC.

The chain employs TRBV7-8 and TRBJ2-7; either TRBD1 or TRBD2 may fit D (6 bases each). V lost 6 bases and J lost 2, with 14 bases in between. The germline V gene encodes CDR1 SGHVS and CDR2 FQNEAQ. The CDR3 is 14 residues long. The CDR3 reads CASSKKGGPYEQYF. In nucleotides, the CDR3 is TGTGCCAGCAGTAAAAAGGGGGGCCCCTACGAGCAGTACTTC.

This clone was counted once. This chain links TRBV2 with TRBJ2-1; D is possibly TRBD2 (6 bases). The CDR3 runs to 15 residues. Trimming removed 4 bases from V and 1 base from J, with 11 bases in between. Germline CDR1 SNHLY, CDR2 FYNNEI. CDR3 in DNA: TGTGCCAGCAGTGGAGGTGGGGGGTCCTACAATGAGCAGTTCTTC. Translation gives CASSGGGGSYNEQFF. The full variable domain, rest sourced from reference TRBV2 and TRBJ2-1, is EPEVTQTPSHQVTQMGQEVILRCVPISNHLYFYWYRQILGQKVEFLVSFYNNEISEKSEIFDDQFSVERPDGSNFTLKIRSTKLEDSAMYFCASSGGGGSYNEQFFGPGTRLTVL.

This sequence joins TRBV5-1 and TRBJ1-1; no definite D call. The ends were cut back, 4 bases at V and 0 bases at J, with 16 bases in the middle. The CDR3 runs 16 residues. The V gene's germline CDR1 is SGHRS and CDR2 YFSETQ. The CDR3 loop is CASSPVVGRMNTEAFF. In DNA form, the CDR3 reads TGCGCCAGCAGCCCGGTTGTGGGGAGGATGAACACTGAAGCTTTCTTT.

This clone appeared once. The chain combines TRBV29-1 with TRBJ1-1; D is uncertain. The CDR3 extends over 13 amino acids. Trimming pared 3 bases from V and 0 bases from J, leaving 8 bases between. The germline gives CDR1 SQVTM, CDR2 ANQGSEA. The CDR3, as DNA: TGCAGCGTTGACCGCAACCTGAACACTGAAGCTTTCTTT. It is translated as CSVDRNLNTEAFF. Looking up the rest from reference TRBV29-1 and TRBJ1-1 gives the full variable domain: SAVISQKPSRDICQRGTSLTIQCQVDSQVTMMFWYRQQPGQSLTLIATANQGSEATYESGFVIDKFPISRPNLTFSTLTVSNMSPEDSSIYLCSVDRNLNTEAFFGQGTRLTVV.

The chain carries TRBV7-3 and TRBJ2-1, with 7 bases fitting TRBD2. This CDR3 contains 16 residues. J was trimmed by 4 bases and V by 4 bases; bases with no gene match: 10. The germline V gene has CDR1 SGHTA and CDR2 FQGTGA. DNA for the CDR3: TGTGCCAGCAGCTCCGAAGGTCCAGCGGGATACAATGAGCAGTTCTTC. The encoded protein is CASSSEGPAGYNEQFF.

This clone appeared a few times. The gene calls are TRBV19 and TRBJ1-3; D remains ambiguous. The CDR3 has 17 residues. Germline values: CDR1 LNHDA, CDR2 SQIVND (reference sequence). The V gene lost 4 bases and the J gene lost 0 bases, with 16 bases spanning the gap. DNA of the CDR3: TGTGCCAGTAGTAGGGTGTCGGCAGAGCCCTCTGGAAACACCATATATTTT. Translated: CASSRVSAEPSGNTIYF.

The chain's CDR3 is CATSRPGQGISTGELFF. The CDR3 DNA is TGTGCCACCAGCAGGCCGGGACAGGGGATTAGCACCGGGGAGCTGTTTTTT. This chain links TRBV15 with TRBJ2-2; TRBD1 agrees at 10 bases. Germline assignment: CDR1 LNHNV and CDR2 YYDKDF (reference sequence). This CDR3 contains 17 residues. V lost 3 bases, J lost 4 bases, and 8 bases stayed unmatched.

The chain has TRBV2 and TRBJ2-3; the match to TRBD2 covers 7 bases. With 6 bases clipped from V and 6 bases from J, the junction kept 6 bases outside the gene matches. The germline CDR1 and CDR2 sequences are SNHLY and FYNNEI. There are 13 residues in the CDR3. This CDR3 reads CASSATLADTQYF. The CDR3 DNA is TGTGCCAGCAGCGCCACACTAGCGGATACGCAGTATTTT.

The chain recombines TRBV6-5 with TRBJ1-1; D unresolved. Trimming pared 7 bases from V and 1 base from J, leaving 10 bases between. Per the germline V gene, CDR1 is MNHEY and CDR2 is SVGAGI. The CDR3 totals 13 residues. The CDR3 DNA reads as TGTGCCAGCAATCTCCGACAGAACACTGAAGCTTTCTTT. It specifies CASNLRQNTEAFF.

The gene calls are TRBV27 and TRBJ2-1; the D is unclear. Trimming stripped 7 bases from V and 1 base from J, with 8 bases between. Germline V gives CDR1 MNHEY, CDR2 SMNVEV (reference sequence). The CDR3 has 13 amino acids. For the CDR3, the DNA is TGTGCCAGCAAGAAGCAGTCCTACAATGAGCAGTTCTTC. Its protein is CASKKQSYNEQFF.

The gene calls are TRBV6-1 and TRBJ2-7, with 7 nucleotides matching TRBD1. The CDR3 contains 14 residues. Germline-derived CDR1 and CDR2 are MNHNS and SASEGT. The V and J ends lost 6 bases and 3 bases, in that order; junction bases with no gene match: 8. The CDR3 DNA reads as TGTGCCAGCAGGCAGGGGGACCCCTTCTACGAGCAGTACTTC. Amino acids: CASRQGDPFYEQYF.

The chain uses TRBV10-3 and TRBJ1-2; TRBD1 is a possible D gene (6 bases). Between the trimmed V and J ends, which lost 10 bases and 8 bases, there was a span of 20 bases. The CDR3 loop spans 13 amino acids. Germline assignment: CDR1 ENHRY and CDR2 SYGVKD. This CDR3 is CASARSGASGYTF. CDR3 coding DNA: TGTGCCAGTGCACGGTCAGGGGCCTCGGGCTACACCTTC.

The CDR3: CASSPPSDTQYF. The DNA of the CDR3 is TGTGCCAGCTCACCACCTTCAGATACGCAGTATTTT. The chain links TRBV18 to TRBJ2-3; D uncertain. This CDR3 has 12 amino acids. Trimming cost V 0 bases and J 4 bases, with 2 bases left between them. CDR1 and CDR2 (germline): KGHSH, LQKENI.